This TCR beta chain derives from a study of cytomegalovirus exposure and HLA in healthy donors. Background on the study: Early released data had about 80 million unique TCRs, all coming from HLA-typed donors. Regarding the study as a whole: Many donors carried some public TCRs, although rarity characterized most TCR sequences.

The V and J ends lost 5 bases and 2 bases, in that order; junction bases with no gene match: 3. CDR1 and CDR2 (germline): MNHEY, SVGAGI. This CDR3 is built from 15 residues. Concerning this clone: The antigen is unknown.

With 60 Vbeta and 13 Jbeta primers, the PCR was carried out. Measured with immunoSEQ multiplex PCR; TCRdb has only the in-frame clones, and not every one. Among about 160,000 clones, 70% to 85% were seen once, and the ten largest hold 2% to 2.5%. The sample was PBMCs. This clonotype was obtained from a man over 45 in good health and CMV-seropositive. V and J are TRBV6-5 and TRBJ1-6; 7 bases match TRBD1. The CDR3 DNA is TGTGCCAGCAGTCAGGGGGTCGCCTATAATTCACCCCTCCACTTT. Amino acid sequence: CASSQGVAYNSPLHF.